These T cell receptor beta chains were read from a single sample in a study of T cell repertoires in ileal Crohn's disease. Repertoires were generated with immunoSEQ multiplex PCR, while TCRdb's copy carries only in-frame clones and drops some. This sample yields several thousand clones, of which about four fifths are seen a single time; less than 15% belongs to the top ten. Sequencing was carried out using ileal tissue. The source of these receptors is an adult with Crohn's disease. Each CDR3 is given with its conserved first and last residue. D genes are given only for firm matches. Clone size is shown for a subset of rows, as once, few, many or a class of expanded clone.

D: .
J: TRBJ1-1
V: TRBV18
size: once
CDR3: CASSPAGNPSEAFF
DNA: TGTGCCAGCTCACCGGCGGGGAATCCGAGTGAAGCTTTCTTT

D: .
J: TRBJ2-1
V: TRBV7-6
size: .
CDR3: CASSLEQGPYNEQFF
DNA: TGTGCCAGCAGCTTAGAACAGGGCCCCTACAATGAGCAGTTCTTC

D: TRBD2
J: TRBJ2-3
V: TRBV5-1
size: .
CDR3: CASSMGLGADTQYF
DNA: TGCGCCAGCAGCATGGGACTAGGCGCAGATACGCAGTATTTT

D: TRBD2
J: TRBJ2-3
V: TRBV30
size: few
CDR3: CAWDPLGGTSSTDTQYF
DNA: TGTGCCTGGGATCCTTTGGGGGGGACCTCTAGCACAGATACGCAGTATTTT

D: TRBD1
J: TRBJ1-3
V: TRBV5-5
size: .
CDR3: CASSPDRGLSSGNTIYF
DNA: TGTGCCAGCAGTCCGGACAGGGGGCTCTCCTCTGGAAACACCATATATTTT

D: .
J: TRBJ1-4
V: TRBV4-1
size: few
CDR3: CASSQASQPGEKLFF
DNA: TGCGCCAGCAGCCAAGCGTCCCAACCAGGTGAAAAACTGTTTTTT

D: .
J: TRBJ1-5
V: TRBV6-1
size: .
CDR3: CASSVPDNPNQPQHF
DNA: TGTGCCAGCAGTGTACCCGACAACCCCAATCAGCCCCAGCATTTT

D: TRBD2
J: TRBJ2-3
V: TRBV5-1
size: .
CDR3: CASSSGLAGSSTDTQYF
DNA: TGCGCCAGCAGCAGTGGACTAGCGGGGTCCAGCACAGATACGCAGTATTTT

D: TRBD2
J: TRBJ2-3
V: TRBV19
size: .
CDR3: CASSRPWGGLDTQYF
DNA: TGTGCCAGTAGTAGGCCCTGGGGGGGATTGGATACGCAGTATTTT

D: .
J: TRBJ1-2
V: TRBV20-1
size: .
CDR3: CSVSRGPGYTF
DNA: TGCAGTGTTAGCAGAGGTCCCGGCTACACCTTC

D: .
J: TRBJ1-1
V: TRBV2
size: .
CDR3: CASSETSVEAFF
DNA: TGTGCCAGCAGTGAGACTTCCGTTGAAGCTTTCTTT

D: .
J: TRBJ1-1
V: TRBV15
size: .
CDR3: CATLSTRTSTEAFF
DNA: TGTGCCACCCTATCGACAAGGACTTCCACTGAAGCTTTCTTT

D: .
J: TRBJ1-5
V: TRBV18
size: .
CDR3: CASSPICRAGDEGGNQPQHF
DNA: TGTGCCAGCTCACCTATCTGTCGGGCCGGGGATGAGGGGGGCAATCAGCCCCAGCATTTT

D: .
J: TRBJ1-2
V: TRBV5-8
size: .
CDR3: CASSSTGMGYGYTF
DNA: TGTGCCAGCAGCTCAACAGGGATGGGCTATGGCTACACCTTC

D: TRBD2
J: TRBJ2-7
V: TRBV19
size: .
CDR3: CASSISGTSAPGEQYF
DNA: TGTGCCAGTAGTATATCAGGGACTAGCGCCCCCGGCGAGCAGTACTTC

D: TRBD1
J: TRBJ1-6
V: TRBV28
size: .
CDR3: CASSGTRGLGSPLHF
DNA: TGTGCCAGCAGCGGAACCAGGGGGCTAGGTTCACCCCTCCACTTT

D: .
J: TRBJ2-3
V: TRBV4-1
size: large
CDR3: CASSLSPGSTDTQYF
DNA: TGCGCCAGCAGCCTAAGCCCAGGGAGCACAGATACGCAGTATTTT

D: .
J: TRBJ2-7
V: TRBV7-2
size: .
CDR3: CASSITVLTYEQYF
DNA: TGTGCCAGCAGCATAACGGTACTGACCTACGAGCAGTACTTC

D: .
J: TRBJ1-5
V: TRBV28
size: once
CDR3: CASSSTPAGNQPQHF
DNA: TGTGCCAGCAGCTCCACACCGGCGGGCAATCAGCCCCAGCATTTT

D: TRBD1
J: TRBJ1-6
V: TRBV2
size: .
CDR3: CASRRTGENSPLHF
DNA: TGTGCCAGTCGGAGGACAGGCGAAAATTCACCCCTCCACTTT

D: .
J: TRBJ2-2
V: TRBV5-1
size: .
CDR3: CASSLPSTGELFF
DNA: TGCGCCAGCAGCTTGCCCTCCACCGGGGAGCTGTTTTTT

D: TRBD2
J: TRBJ2-3
V: TRBV2
size: few
CDR3: CASNLAGGTDTQYF
DNA: TGTGCCAGCAACTTAGCGGGGGGGACAGATACGCAGTATTTT

D: .
J: TRBJ2-2
V: TRBV5-4
size: .
CDR3: CASSLVGQGFTGELFF
DNA: TGTGCCAGCAGCTTGGTGGGGCAGGGGTTCACCGGGGAGCTGTTTTTT

D: TRBD2
J: TRBJ2-5
V: TRBV6-1
size: .
CDR3: CASTRWTSGGETQYF
DNA: TGTGCCAGCACCCGATGGACTAGCGGGGGGGAGACCCAGTACTTC

D: TRBD2
J: TRBJ2-3
V: TRBV6-4
size: .
CDR3: CASNGQGRLAGGRKTDTQYF
DNA: TGTGCCAGCAACGGACAGGGTCGGCTAGCGGGGGGTAGGAAGACAGATACGCAGTATTTT

D: TRBD2
J: TRBJ2-1
V: TRBV5-6
size: .
CDR3: CASSSGGFGNEQFF
DNA: TGTGCCAGCTCATCGGGGGGGTTTGGCAATGAGCAGTTCTTC

D: TRBD1
J: TRBJ1-4
V: TRBV13
size: .
CDR3: CASSFGQVNEKLFF
DNA: TGTGCCAGCAGTTTCGGACAGGTGAATGAAAAACTGTTTTTT

D: TRBD1
J: TRBJ1-3
V: TRBV6-1
size: .
CDR3: CASARQGGNTIYF
DNA: TGTGCCAGCGCACGACAGGGTGGAAACACCATATATTTT

D: .
J: TRBJ1-1
V: TRBV7-8
size: .
CDR3: CASSLSLAGSTEAFF
DNA: TGTGCCAGCAGCCTCTCTCTGGCCGGGAGCACTGAAGCTTTCTTT

D: .
J: TRBJ1-6
V: TRBV28
size: .
CDR3: CASSSSAPLHF
DNA: TGTGCCAGCAGTTCCTCGGCACCCCTCCACTTT

D: .
J: TRBJ2-6
V: TRBV19
size: once
CDR3: CASTRSGANVLTF
DNA: TGTGCCAGTACTCGTTCTGGGGCCAACGTCCTGACTTTC

D: TRBD1
J: TRBJ2-5
V: TRBV2
size: .
CDR3: CASMIGQEKETQYF
DNA: TGTGCCAGCATGATCGGACAGGAGAAAGAGACCCAGTACTTC

D: .
J: TRBJ2-1
V: TRBV12-5
size: .
CDR3: CASGSTRTNEQFF
DNA: TGTGCTAGTGGTTCGACTAGGACAAATGAGCAGTTCTTC

D: .
J: TRBJ1-5
V: TRBV6-6
size: .
CDR3: CASSYSRQGSNQPQHF
DNA: TGTGCCAGCAGTTACTCTCGGCAGGGGAGCAATCAGCCCCAGCATTTT

D: .
J: TRBJ2-2
V: TRBV9
size: once
CDR3: CASSADSMNTGELFF
DNA: TGTGCCAGCAGCGCGGACAGTATGAACACCGGGGAGCTGTTTTTT

D: TRBD2
J: TRBJ2-3
V: TRBV2
size: .
CDR3: CASSFESGGVTDTQYF
DNA: TGTGCCAGCAGTTTCGAGAGCGGGGGGGTCACAGATACGCAGTATTTT

D: TRBD1
J: TRBJ1-2
V: TRBV19
size: .
CDR3: CASSRKTGGVIYGYTF
DNA: TGTGCCAGTAGTAGAAAGACAGGGGGAGTGATCTATGGCTACACCTTC